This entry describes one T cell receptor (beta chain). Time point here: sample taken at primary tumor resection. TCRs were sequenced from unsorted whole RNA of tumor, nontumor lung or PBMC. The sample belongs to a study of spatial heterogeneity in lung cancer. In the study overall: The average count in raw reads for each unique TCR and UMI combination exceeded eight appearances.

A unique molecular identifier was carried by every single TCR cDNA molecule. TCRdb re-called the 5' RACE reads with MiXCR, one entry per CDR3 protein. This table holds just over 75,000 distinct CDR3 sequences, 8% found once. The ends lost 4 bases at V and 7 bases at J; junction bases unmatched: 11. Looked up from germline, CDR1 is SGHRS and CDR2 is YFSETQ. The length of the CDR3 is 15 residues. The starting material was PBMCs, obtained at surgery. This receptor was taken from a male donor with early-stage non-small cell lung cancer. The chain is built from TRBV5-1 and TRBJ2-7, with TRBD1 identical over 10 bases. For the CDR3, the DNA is TGCGCCAGCAGCCCCTGGGGACAGGGGACGCGGGAGCAGTACTTC. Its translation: CASSPWGQGTREQYF.